Listed below are T cell receptor beta chains from one sample, sequenced in a study of cytomegalovirus exposure and HLA in healthy donors. Clones were sequenced by immunoSEQ multiplex PCR, and TCRdb holds only the in-frame ones, with some missing. The sample comprises over 150,000 clones, roughly four fifths of which are singletons, and about 4.5% rests with the top ten. Sequencing was done on a sample of PBMCs. Source of these receptors: a man aged 40-49 years in good health and CMV-seronegative. CDR3s leave out the opening cysteine and the closing phenylalanine or tryptophan. A D gene is named only where the DNA matches it firmly.

j_call v_call d_call cdr3_aa
TRBJ1-1 TRBV13 NA ASSLGHMNTEAF
TRBJ1-2 TRBV28 NA ASRPSTGNYGYT
TRBJ2-3 TRBV5-1 NA ASGRTASTDTQY
TRBJ1-4 TRBV5-1 NA ASSLGIGDTLYEKLF
TRBJ2-1 TRBV6-6 NA ASSYSSRANEQF
TRBJ1-6 TRBV19 NA ASSNEVSPLH
TRBJ2-2 TRBV6-1 TRBD1 ASDRGNTGELF
TRBJ1-1 TRBV10-3 NA ARSWGGGGTEAF
TRBJ2-3 TRBV10-2 NA ASSESKGGPGTDTQY
TRBJ2-7 TRBV10-3 TRBD1 AIRRDRTTYEQY
TRBJ1-2 TRBV27 NA ASSFGANYGYT